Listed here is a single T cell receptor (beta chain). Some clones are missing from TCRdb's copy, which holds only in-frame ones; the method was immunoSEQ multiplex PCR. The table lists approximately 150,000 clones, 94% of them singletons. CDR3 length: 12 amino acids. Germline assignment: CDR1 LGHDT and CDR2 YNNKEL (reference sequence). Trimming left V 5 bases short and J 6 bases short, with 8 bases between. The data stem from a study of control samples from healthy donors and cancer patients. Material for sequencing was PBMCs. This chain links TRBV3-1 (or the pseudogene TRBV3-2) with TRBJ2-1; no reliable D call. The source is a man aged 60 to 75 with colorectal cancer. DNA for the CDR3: TGTGCCAGCAGCTTCGCCAGCAATGAGCAGTTCTTC. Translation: CASSFASNEQFF.